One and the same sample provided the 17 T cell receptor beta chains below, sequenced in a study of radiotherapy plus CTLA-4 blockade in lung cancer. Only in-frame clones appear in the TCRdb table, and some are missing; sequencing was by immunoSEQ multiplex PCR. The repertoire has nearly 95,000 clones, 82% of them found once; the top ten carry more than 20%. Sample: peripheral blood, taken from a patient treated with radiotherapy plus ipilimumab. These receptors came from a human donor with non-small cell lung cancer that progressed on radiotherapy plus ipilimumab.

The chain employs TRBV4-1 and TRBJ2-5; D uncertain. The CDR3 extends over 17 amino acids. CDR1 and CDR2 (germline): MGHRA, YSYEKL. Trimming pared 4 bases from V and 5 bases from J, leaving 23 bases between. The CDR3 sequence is CASSPTIAVSSGETQYF. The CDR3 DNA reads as TGCGCCAGCAGCCCGACCATAGCCGTATCCTCTGGGGAGACCCAGTACTTC.

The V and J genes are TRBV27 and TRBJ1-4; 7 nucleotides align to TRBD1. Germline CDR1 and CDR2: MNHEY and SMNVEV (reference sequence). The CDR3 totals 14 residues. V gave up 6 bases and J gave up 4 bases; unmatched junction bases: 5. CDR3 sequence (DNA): TGTGCCAGCAGACCGGGACAGAATAATGAAAAACTGTTTTTT. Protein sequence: CASRPGQNNEKLFF. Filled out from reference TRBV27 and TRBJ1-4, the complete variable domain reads EAQVTQNPRYLITVTGKKLTVTCSQNMNHEYMSWYRQDPGLGLRQIYYSMNVEVTDKGDVPEGYKVSRKEKRNFPLILESPSPNQTSLYFCASRPGQNNEKLFFGSGTQLSVL.

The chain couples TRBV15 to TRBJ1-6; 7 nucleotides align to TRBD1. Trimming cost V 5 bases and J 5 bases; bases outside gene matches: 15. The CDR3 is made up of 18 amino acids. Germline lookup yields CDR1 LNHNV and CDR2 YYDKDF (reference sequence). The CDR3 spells CATSYFLGGMRNNSPLHF. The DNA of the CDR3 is TGTGCCACCAGCTATTTTCTAGGGGGCATGAGGAATAATTCACCCCTCCACTTT.

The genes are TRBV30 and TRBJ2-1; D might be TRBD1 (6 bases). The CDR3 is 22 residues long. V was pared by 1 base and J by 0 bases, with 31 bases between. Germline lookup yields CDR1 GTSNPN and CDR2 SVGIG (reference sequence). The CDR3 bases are TGTGCCTGGAGTGGGAGTTTCAGGGGACCAAAGCGAGGCCAAGGCTCCTACAATGAGCAGTTCTTC. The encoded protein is CAWSGSFRGPKRGQGSYNEQFF.

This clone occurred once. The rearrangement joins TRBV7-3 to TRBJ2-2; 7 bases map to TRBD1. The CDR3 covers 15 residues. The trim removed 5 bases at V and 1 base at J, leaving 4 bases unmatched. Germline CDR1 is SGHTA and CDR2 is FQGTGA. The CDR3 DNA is TGTGCCAGCAGCGACCACAGGGGGAACACCGGGGAGCTGTTTTTT. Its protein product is CASSDHRGNTGELFF.

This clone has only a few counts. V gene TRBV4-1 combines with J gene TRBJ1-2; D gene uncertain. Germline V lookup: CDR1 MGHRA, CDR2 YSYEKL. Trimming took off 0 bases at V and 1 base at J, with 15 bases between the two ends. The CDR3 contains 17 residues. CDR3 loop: CASSQEKGLDVNYGYTF. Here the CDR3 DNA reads TGCGCCAGCAGCCAAGAGAAAGGACTCGACGTTAACTATGGCTACACCTTC.

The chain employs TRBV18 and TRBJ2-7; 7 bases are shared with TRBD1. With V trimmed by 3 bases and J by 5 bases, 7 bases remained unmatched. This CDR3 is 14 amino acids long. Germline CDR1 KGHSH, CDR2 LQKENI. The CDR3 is CASSPRTGGDEQYF. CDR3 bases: TGTGCCAGCTCACCGCGGACAGGAGGTGACGAGCAGTACTTC.

The CDR3 loop reads CASSFRGGDTGELFF. The CDR3 nucleotides read TGTGCCAGCAGCTTTCGGGGCGGTGACACCGGGGAGCTGTTTTTT. V and J are TRBV27 and TRBJ2-2; D is tentatively TRBD1 or TRBD2 (5 bases each). V lost 6 bases, J lost 3 bases, and 14 bases lay in between. The CDR3 has 15 residues. Germline V gene lookup returns CDR1 MNHEY and CDR2 SMNVEV (reference sequence).

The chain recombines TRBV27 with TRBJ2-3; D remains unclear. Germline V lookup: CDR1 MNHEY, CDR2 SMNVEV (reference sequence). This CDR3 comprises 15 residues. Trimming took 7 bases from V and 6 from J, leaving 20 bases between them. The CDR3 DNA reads TGTGCCAGCAACCGATGGCCCTCTCCGGCCGATACGCAGTATTTT. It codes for CASNRWPSPADTQYF.

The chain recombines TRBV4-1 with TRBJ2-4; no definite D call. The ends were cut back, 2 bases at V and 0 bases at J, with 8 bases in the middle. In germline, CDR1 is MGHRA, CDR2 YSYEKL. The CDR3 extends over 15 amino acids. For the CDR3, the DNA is TGCGCCAGCAGCCAATCCCTCTTAGCCAAAAACATTCAGTACTTC. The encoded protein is CASSQSLLAKNIQYF.

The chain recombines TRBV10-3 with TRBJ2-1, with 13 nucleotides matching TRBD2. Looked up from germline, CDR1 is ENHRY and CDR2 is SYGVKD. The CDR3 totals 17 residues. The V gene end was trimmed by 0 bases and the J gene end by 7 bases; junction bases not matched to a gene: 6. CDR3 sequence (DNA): TGTGCCATCAGTGAGTCCCGGACTAGCGGGAGAAGTAATGAGCAGTTCTTC. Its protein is CAISESRTSGRSNEQFF.

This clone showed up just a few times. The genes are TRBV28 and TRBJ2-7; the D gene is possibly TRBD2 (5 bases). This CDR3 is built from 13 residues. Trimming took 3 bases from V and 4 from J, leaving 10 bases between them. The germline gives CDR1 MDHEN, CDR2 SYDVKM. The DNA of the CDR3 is TGTGCCAGCAGTTTCTCCGGAGGTTACGAGCAGTACTTC. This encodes CASSFSGGYEQYF.

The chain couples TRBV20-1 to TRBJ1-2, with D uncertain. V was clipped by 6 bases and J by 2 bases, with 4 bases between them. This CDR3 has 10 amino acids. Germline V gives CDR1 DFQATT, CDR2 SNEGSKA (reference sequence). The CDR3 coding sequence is TGCAGTGCACTAAACTATGGCTACACCTTC. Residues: CSALNYGYTF.

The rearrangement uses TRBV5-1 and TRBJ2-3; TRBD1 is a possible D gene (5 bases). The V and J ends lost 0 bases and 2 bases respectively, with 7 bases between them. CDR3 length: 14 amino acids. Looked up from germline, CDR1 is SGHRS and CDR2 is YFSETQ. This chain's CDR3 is CASSLGTYTDTQYF. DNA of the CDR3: TGCGCCAGCAGCTTGGGGACATACACAGATACGCAGTATTTT.

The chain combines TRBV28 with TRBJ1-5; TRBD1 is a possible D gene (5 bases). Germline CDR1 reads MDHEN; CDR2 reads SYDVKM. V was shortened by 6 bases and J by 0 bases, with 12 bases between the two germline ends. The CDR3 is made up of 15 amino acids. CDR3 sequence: CASRMGDLSNQPQHF. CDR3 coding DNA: TGTGCCAGCAGAATGGGGGACCTTAGCAATCAGCCCCAGCATTTT.

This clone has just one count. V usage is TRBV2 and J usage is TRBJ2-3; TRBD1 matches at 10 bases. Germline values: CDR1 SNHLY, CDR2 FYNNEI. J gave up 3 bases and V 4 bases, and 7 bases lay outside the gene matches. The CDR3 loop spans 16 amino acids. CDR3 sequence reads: CASSGGGTGATDTQYF. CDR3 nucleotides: TGTGCCAGCAGTGGAGGGGGGACAGGGGCAACAGATACGCAGTATTTT. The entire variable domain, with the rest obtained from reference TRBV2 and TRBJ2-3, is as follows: EPEVTQTPSHQVTQMGQEVILRCVPISNHLYFYWYRQILGQKVEFLVSFYNNEISEKSEIFDDQFSVERPDGSNFTLKIRSTKLEDSAMYFCASSGGGTGATDTQYFGPGTRLTVL.

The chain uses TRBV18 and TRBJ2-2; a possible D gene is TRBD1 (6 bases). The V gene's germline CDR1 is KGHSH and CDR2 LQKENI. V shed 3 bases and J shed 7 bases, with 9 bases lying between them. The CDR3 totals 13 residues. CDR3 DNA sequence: TGTGCCAGCTCACCCAGGGACAACGGGGAGCTGTTTTTT. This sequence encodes CASSPRDNGELFF.